Listed below are T cell receptor beta chains from one sample, sequenced in a study of shared clonotypes between healthy human individuals. The method was immunoSEQ multiplex PCR; TCRdb's version includes in-frame clones alone and lacks a portion of them. The sample lists 200,000 to 250,000 clones, 65% to 70% occurring once. The specimen sequenced was memory CD4+ T cells sorted from blood. The receptors derive from a man aged 25 to 40 in good health. The conserved cysteine and the conserved F or W are not part of the CDR3 here. D genes are given only for firm matches.

j_gene,d_gene,v_gene,CDR3aa
TRBJ1-2,TRBD1,TRBV29-1,SVGDRGYYGYT
TRBJ2-5,TRBD1,TRBV7-2,ASSLHGQGLGETQY
TRBJ2-2,NA,TRBV4-3,ASSQDVNTGELF
TRBJ1-2,NA,TRBV5-1,ASSLADGVFSYT
TRBJ2-3,NA,TRBV18,ASSPPEFGPDGTQY
TRBJ2-7,NA,TRBV10-1,ASSLEGSNEQY
TRBJ2-1,TRBD1,TRBV19,ASSRDRVTNEQF
TRBJ2-1,NA,TRBV2,ASSENGLYNEQF
TRBJ2-2,NA,TRBV7-3,ASSFGAGGPRGELF
TRBJ2-7,NA,TRBV6-5,ASRKQARLYEQY
TRBJ2-7,TRBD2,TRBV6-4,ASPERLAGGPEQY
TRBJ2-6,NA,TRBV7-6,ASSPILNSGANVLT